This entry lists 18 T cell receptor beta chains sequenced from one sample in a study of neurological immune-mediated disorders. Time point of the sample: longitudinal time-point 3. TCRdb independently ran MiXCR on the 5' RACE reads; one entry per CDR3 protein. The table has 53,000 or so distinct CDR3 sequences, roughly 8% seen once. Sequencing was performed on PBMCs. These receptor sequences come from a woman in her thirties or forties in good health.

The sample holds many counts of this clonotype. V usage is TRBV3-1 and J usage is TRBJ2-2, with D perhaps matching TRBD1 (5 bases). CDR3 length equals 16 residues. V gave up 1 base and J gave up 1 base, with 10 bases separating them. CDR1 is LGHDT and CDR2 is YNNKEL in the germline V gene (reference sequence). The CDR3 loop reads CASSQAQDGNTGELFF. The CDR3, as DNA: TGTGCCAGCAGCCAAGCACAGGACGGGAACACCGGGGAGCTGTTTTTT.

There are many counts of this clonotype. This sequence joins TRBV20-1 and TRBJ2-5, with a possible D match to TRBD2 (6 bases). This CDR3 region has 15 residues. Trimming cost V 0 bases and J 4 bases, with 15 bases left between them. CDR1 DFQATT and CDR2 SNEGSKA come from the germline V gene (reference sequence). The CDR3 DNA reads TGCAGTGCTAGAGATGGGGGGACGGCTAGAGAGACCCAGTACTTC. This gives the protein CSARDGGTARETQYF.

This clonotype was seen ten or more times. This chain links TRBV12-3 or TRBV12-4 with TRBJ2-5; D might be TRBD2 (6 bases). The CDR3 totals 14 residues. The germline V and J ends were trimmed by 6 bases and 2 bases, with 13 bases remaining between them. The CDR3 DNA follows: TGTGCCAGCAGCTCCGGGACTGATCAAGAGACCCAGTACTTC. This sequence encodes CASSSGTDQETQYF.

This clonotype showed up many times. The chain carries TRBV10-3 and TRBJ1-5; no firm D call. Germline V gene data show CDR1 as ENHRY and CDR2 as SYGVKD. Trimming cost V 0 bases and J 3 bases, with 3 bases left between them. CDR3 length: 13 amino acids. CDR3 protein: CAISESINQPQHF. CDR3 sequence (DNA): TGTGCCATCAGTGAGTCCATCAATCAGCCCCAGCATTTT.

This chain connects TRBV20-1 to TRBJ2-1; unclear D gene. Germline V gene data show CDR1 as DFQATT and CDR2 as SNEGSKA (reference sequence). V was trimmed by 0 bases and J by 0 bases, leaving 9 bases between them. This CDR3 region has 15 residues. CDR3 amino acids: CSARDAAFSYNEQFF. The CDR3 nucleotides read TGCAGTGCTAGAGACGCGGCGTTCTCCTACAATGAGCAGTTCTTC.

This clonotype was counted many times. V and J are TRBV20-1 and TRBJ2-3; D possibly matches TRBD1 or TRBD2 (6 bases each). Trimming took off 3 bases at V and 4 bases at J, with 23 bases between the two ends. Germline V gene sequence: CDR1 DFQATT, CDR2 SNEGSKA (reference sequence). There are 17 residues in the CDR3. The CDR3 nucleotides are TGCAGTGCTAGGAGTAGGGGGGATCGGCTATTATCAGATACGCAGTATTTT. It is translated as CSARSRGDRLLSDTQYF.

The table lists this clonotype with many counts. V and J are TRBV29-1 and TRBJ1-1; TRBD1 might be the D (6 bases). Germline CDR1 is SQVTM and CDR2 is ANQGSEA. CDR3 size: 15 residues. Trimming took off 0 bases at V and 0 bases at J, with 11 bases between the two ends. Here the CDR3 reads CSVEDPRGLNTEAFF. The CDR3 DNA follows: TGCAGCGTTGAAGACCCGCGGGGGCTGAACACTGAAGCTTTCTTT.

In regard to this clonotype: Being one base from a much bigger clone, this may be a read error. The chain couples TRBV20-1 to TRBJ1-1, with a possible D match to TRBD1 (5 bases). V lost 6 bases and J 2 bases, leaving 13 bases between the germline ends. The CDR3 covers 13 residues. CDR1 and CDR2 from the germline V gene are DFQATT and SNEGSKA (reference sequence). The CDR3 DNA reads TGCAGTGCCCAGCGGGGGAGCAACACTGAAGCTTTCTTT. Protein: CSAQRGSNTEAFF.

Many counts were recorded for this clonotype. CDR3 DNA sequence: TGTGCCAGCAGTTTCGAAAGAAACAATTCACCCCTCCACTTT. Amino acid sequence: CASSFERNNSPLHF. V and J are TRBV27 and TRBJ1-6; no firm D call. V was pared by 3 bases and J by 7 bases, with 10 bases between. This CDR3 region has 14 residues. Germline V gene sequence: CDR1 MNHEY, CDR2 SMNVEV (reference sequence).

This clonotype was detected ten times or more. The chain has TRBV7-8 and TRBJ1-4, with 7 bases matching TRBD1. This CDR3 comprises 15 residues. With V trimmed by 5 bases and J by 6 bases, 9 bases remained unmatched. Germline CDR1 is SGHVS and CDR2 is FQNEAQ. CDR3 nucleotide sequence: TGTGCCAGCAGCCCCCGGACAGGAGTAGATGAAAAACTGTTTTTT. This codes for CASSPRTGVDEKLFF.

In this sample, this clonotype turned up many times. The V and J genes are TRBV7-8 and TRBJ2-5; 9 bases agree with TRBD2. The germline V gene encodes CDR1 SGHVS and CDR2 FQNEAQ. With V trimmed by 5 bases and J by 5 bases, 9 bases remained unmatched. The CDR3 totals 15 residues. CDR3 amino acids: CASSRAGGGRETQYF. Here the CDR3 DNA reads TGTGCCAGCAGCCGAGCGGGAGGAGGACGCGAGACCCAGTACTTC.

This clonotype was recorded at least ten times. The chain joins TRBV12-3 or TRBV12-4 to TRBJ2-1; D call uncertain. V shed 4 bases and J shed 0 bases, with 19 bases lying between them. The CDR3 sequence is 18 residues long. The CDR3 nucleotides are TGTGCCAGCAGTTCCTCGGGTTCTCGCGAGAGCTCCTACAATGAGCAGTTCTTC. Translated: CASSSSGSRESSYNEQFF.

Details on this clonotype: One end of the junction does not line up with germline, which may come from a read error. The rearrangement joins TRBV6-6 to TRBJ2-7; TRBD2 matches at 7 bases. The germline V gene has CDR1 MNHNY and CDR2 SVGAGI (reference sequence). CDR3 size: 16 residues. CDR3 protein: CASSYEVGGGYHEHYF. The CDR3 coding sequence is TGTGCCAGCAGTTACGAAGTTGGGGGGGGTTACCACGAGCACTACTTC.

This clonotype has at least ten counts. CDR3 loop: CAAGTIQETQYF. CDR3 nucleotide sequence: TGTGCCGCCGGGACTATCCAAGAGACCCAGTACTTC. The V and J genes are TRBV7-9 and TRBJ2-5; 7 bases line up with TRBD2. In germline, CDR1 is SEHNR, CDR2 FQNEAQ (reference sequence). Trimming removed 11 bases from V and 1 base from J; junction bases left unmatched: 4. The CDR3 length is 12 residues. Combining the CDR3 with reference TRBV7-9 and TRBJ2-5 gives the whole variable domain DTGVSQNPRHKITKRGQNVTFRCDPISEHNRLYWYRQTLGQGPEFLTYFQNEAQLEKSRLLSDRFSAERPKGSFSTLEIQRTEQGDSAMYLCAAGTIQETQYFGPGTRLLVL.

This clonotype was observed many times. The rearrangement links TRBV10-3 to TRBJ2-1; D gene ambiguous. V was cut by 3 bases and J by 8 bases, with 11 bases left in between. Germline V lookup: CDR1 ENHRY, CDR2 SYGVKD. The CDR3 sequence is 13 residues long. DNA for the CDR3: TGTGCCATCAGTGATCCGAGTATCTATGAGCAGTTCTTC. This codes for CAISDPSIYEQFF.

This clonotype was seen repeatedly, ten times or more. The chain is built from TRBV5-5 and TRBJ1-4; 9 bases align to TRBD1. This CDR3 is built from 15 residues. Germline assignment: CDR1 SGHKS and CDR2 YYEKEE (reference sequence). Trimming cost V 2 bases and J 4 bases; bases outside gene matches: 3. DNA of the CDR3: TGTGCCAGCAGCTTCGGACAGGGGAATAATGAAAAACTGTTTTTT. Its protein is CASSFGQGNNEKLFF.

Many counts were recorded for this clonotype. The chain has TRBV20-1 and TRBJ2-3; 10 bases match TRBD2. There are 14 residues in the CDR3. CDR1 and CDR2 (germline): DFQATT, SNEGSKA (reference sequence). The V and J ends lost 5 bases and 3 bases, in that order; junction bases with no gene match: 5. CDR3 in DNA: TGCAGTGCTCCTTGGACTAGCGGTACAGATACGCAGTATTTT. It yields the protein CSAPWTSGTDTQYF.

This clonotype was counted ten times or more. The V gene is TRBV20-1, the J gene TRBJ2-7; a weak D match, TRBD2 (5 bases). The germline V and J ends were trimmed by 3 bases and 0 bases, with 12 bases remaining between them. Germline V gives CDR1 DFQATT, CDR2 SNEGSKA (reference sequence). This CDR3 is built from 14 residues. The CDR3 sequence is CSASERLNSYEQYF. The CDR3 nucleotides are TGCAGTGCTAGTGAGCGGTTGAACTCCTACGAGCAGTACTTC.